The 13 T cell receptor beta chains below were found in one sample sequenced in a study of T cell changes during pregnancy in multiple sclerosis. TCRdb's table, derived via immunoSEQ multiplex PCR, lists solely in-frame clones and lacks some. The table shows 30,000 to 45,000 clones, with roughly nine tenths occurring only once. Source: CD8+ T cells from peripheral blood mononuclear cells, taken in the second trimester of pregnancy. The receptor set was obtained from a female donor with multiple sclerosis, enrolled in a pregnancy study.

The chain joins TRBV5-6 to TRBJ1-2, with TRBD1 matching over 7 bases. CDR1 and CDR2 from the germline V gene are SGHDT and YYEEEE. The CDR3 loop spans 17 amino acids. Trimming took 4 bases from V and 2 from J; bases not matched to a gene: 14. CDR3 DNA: TGTGCCAGCAGCCCCGGTCGGAGGGGACAGAGAAACTATGGCTACACCTTC. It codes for CASSPGRRGQRNYGYTF.

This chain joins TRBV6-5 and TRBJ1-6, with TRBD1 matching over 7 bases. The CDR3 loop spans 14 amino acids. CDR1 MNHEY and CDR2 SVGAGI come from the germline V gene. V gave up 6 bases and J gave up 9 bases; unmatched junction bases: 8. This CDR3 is CASRSDRVRSPLHF. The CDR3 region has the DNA TGTGCCAGCAGGTCCGACAGGGTACGTTCACCCCTCCACTTT.

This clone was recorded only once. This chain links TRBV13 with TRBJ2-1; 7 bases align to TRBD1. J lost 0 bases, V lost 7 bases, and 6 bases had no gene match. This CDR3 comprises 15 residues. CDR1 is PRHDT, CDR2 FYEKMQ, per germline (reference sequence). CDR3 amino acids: CASTGGSGSYNEQFF. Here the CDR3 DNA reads TGTGCCAGCACAGGGGGTAGTGGCTCCTACAATGAGCAGTTCTTC. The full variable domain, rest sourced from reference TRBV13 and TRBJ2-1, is AAGVIQSPRHLIKEKRETATLKCYPIPRHDTVYWYQQGPGQDPQFLISFYEKMQSDKGSIPDRFSAQQFSDYHSELNMSSLELGDSALYFCASTGGSGSYNEQFFGPGTRLTVL.

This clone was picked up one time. This CDR3 reads CASSHKWGGANNEQFF. DNA of the CDR3: TGTGCCAGCAGTCACAAGTGGGGCGGAGCCAACAATGAGCAGTTCTTC. This sequence joins TRBV7-8 and TRBJ2-1, with a possible D match to TRBD1 (5 bases). V lost 6 bases and J 5 bases, leaving 20 bases between the germline ends. Germline assignment: CDR1 SGHVS and CDR2 FQNEAQ. This CDR3 is 16 amino acids long.

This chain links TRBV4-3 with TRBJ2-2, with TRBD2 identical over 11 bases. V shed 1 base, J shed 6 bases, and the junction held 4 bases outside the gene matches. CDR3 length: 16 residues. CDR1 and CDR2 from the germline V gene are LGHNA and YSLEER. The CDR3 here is CASSQVLAGEAGELFF. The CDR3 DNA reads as TGCGCCAGCAGCCAAGTACTAGCGGGAGAGGCCGGGGAGCTGTTTTTT.

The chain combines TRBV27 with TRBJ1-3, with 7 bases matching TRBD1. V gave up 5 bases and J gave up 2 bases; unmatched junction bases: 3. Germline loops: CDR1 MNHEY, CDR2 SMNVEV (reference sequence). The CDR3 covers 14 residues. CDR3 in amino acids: CASSHRGPGNTIYF. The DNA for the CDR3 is TGTGCCAGCAGTCACAGGGGCCCTGGAAACACCATATATTTT.

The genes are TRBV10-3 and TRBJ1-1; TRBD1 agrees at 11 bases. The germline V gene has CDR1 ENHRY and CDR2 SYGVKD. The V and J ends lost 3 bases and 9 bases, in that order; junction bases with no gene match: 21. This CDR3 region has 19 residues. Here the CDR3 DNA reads TGTGCCATCAGTGACTCAAGAGCACGCGACGGACAGGGGGCTTGGCAAGCTTTCTTT. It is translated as CAISDSRARDGQGAWQAFF.

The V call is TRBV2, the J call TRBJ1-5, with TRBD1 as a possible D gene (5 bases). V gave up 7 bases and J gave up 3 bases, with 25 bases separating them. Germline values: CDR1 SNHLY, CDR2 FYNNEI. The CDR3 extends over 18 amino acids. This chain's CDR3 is CASNIQGGKGPLNQPQHF. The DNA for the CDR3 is TGTGCCAGCAACATCCAGGGAGGCAAGGGTCCGCTCAATCAGCCCCAGCATTTT.

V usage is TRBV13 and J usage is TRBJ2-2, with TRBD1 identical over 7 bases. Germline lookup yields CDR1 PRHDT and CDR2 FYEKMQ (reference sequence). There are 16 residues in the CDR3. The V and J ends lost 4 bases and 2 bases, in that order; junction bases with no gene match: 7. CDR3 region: CASSSDRHPNTGELFF. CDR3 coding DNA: TGTGCCAGCAGCTCGGACAGGCACCCTAACACCGGGGAGCTGTTTTTT.

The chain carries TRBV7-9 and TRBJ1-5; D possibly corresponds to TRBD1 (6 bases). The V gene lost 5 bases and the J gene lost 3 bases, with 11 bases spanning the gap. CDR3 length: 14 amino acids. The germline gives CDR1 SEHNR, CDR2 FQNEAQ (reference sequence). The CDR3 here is CASSPGQYNQPQHF. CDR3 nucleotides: TGTGCCAGCAGCCCCGGACAGTACAATCAGCCCCAGCATTTT.

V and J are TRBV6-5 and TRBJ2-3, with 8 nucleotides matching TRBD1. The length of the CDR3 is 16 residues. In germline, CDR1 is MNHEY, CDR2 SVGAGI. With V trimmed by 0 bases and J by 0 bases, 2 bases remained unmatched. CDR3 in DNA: TGTGCCAGCAGTTACTCGACAGGGGCCAGCACAGATACGCAGTATTTT. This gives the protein CASSYSTGASTDTQYF.

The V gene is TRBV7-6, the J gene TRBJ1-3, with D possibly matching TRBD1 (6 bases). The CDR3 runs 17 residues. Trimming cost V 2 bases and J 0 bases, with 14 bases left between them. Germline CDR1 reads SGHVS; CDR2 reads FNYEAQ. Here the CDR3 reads CASSLSTGSLSGNTIYF. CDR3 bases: TGTGCCAGCAGCTTAAGCACAGGGTCCCTCTCTGGAAACACCATATATTTT.

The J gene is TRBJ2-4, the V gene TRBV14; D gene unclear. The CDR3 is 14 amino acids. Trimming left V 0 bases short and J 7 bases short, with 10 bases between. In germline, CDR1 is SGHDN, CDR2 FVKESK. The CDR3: CASSQDGQRNIQYF. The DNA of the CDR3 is TGTGCCAGCAGCCAAGATGGCCAGAGGAACATTCAGTACTTC.